The source of this T cell receptor beta chain is a study of PD-L1 blockade in urothelial cancer. Across the whole study: Patients commenced intravenous atezolizumab, 1,200 mg every 3 weeks, in about 2014. Analyses used blood from 3 weeks (second dose) and 6 weeks after treatment start. The median number of T cells present in blood samples was around 150,000.

The data were produced by immunoSEQ multiplex PCR, yet TCRdb's version contains in-frame clones alone and is incomplete. The profile shows about 87,000 clones, approximately 88% of them singletons. In this sample, this clone turned up once. V lost 0 bases and J lost 2, with 16 bases in between. The CDR3 contains 17 residues. Germline V gene lookup returns CDR1 SGHNT and CDR2 YYREEE (reference sequence). The time point is: pretreatment peripheral blood. Pretreatment sampling and on-treatment sampling together yielded between 1 and 8 samples for each patient. Material: PBMCs, obtained around atezolizumab (anti-PD-L1) treatment. This TCR was recovered from a woman over 75 with urothelial cancer. V gene TRBV5-4 combines with J gene TRBJ2-3, with D tentatively TRBD2 (6 bases). CDR3 residues: CASSLAGDPRFTDTQYF. CDR3 nucleotide sequence: TGTGCCAGCAGCTTGGCGGGAGACCCTAGATTCACAGATACGCAGTATTTT.